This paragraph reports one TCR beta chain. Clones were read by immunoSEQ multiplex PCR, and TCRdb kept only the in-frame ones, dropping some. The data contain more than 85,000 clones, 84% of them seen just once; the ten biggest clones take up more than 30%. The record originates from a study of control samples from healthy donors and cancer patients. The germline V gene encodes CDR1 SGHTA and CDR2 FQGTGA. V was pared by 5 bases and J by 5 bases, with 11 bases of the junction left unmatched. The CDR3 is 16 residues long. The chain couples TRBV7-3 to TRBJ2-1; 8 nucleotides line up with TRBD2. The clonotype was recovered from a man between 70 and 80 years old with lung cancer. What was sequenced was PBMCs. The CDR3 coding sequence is TGTGCCAGCAGCCCCACGGGTAGCGGGGAGCACAATGAGCAGTTCTTC. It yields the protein CASSPTGSGEHNEQFF.